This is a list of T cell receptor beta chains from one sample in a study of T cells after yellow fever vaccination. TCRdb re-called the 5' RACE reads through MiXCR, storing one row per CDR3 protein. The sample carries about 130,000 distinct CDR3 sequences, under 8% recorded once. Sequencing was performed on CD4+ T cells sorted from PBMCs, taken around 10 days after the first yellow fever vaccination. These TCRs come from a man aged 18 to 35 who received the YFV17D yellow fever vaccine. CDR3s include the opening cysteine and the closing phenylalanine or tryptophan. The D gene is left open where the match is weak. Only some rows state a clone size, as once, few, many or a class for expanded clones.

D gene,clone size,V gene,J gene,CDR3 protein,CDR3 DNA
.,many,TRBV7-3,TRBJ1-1,CASSLRRGMNTEAFF,TGTGCCAGCAGCCTGCGAAGGGGAATGAACACTGAAGCTTTCTTT
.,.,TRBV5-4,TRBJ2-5,CASTQTRGGETQYF,TGTGCCAGCACCCAGACCAGGGGAGGGGAGACCCAGTACTTC
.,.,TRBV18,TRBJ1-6,CASSPETGNSPLHF,TGTGCCAGCTCACCGGAGACAGGAAATTCACCCCTCCACTTT
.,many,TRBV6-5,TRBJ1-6,CASSYASGPLHF,TGTGCCAGCAGTTACGCCTCGGGACCCCTCCACTTT
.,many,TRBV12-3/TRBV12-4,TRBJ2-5,CASKKDSQETQYF,TGTGCCAGCAAAAAAGACAGCCAAGAGACCCAGTACTTC
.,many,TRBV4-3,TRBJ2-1,CASSQDRLAHNEQFF,TGCGCCAGCAGCCAAGATCGATTAGCTCACAATGAGCAGTTCTTC
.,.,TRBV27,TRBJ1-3,CASGLVSGNTIYF,TGTGCCAGCGGTTTGGTCTCTGGAAACACCATATATTTT
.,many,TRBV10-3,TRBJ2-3,CAISESGPGTDTQYF,TGTGCCATCAGTGAGTCCGGGCCCGGCACAGATACGCAGTATTTT
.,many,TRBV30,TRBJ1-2,CACPPPGGTNYGYTF,TGTGCCTGCCCTCCCCCGGGCGGAACCAACTATGGCTACACCTTC
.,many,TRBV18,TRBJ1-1,CASSPRDIKTNTEAFF,TGTGCCAGCTCACCTCGGGACATTAAGACGAACACTGAAGCTTTCTTT
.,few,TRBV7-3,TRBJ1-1,CASSLSGGHTEAFF,TGTGCCAGCAGCTTATCGGGGGGTCACACTGAAGCTTTCTTT
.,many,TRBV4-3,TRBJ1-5,CASSQEALNQPQHF,TGCGCCAGCAGCCAAGAAGCGCTCAATCAGCCCCAGCATTTT
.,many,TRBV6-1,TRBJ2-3,CASSEYRASTDTQYF,TGTGCCAGCAGTGAATACAGGGCAAGCACAGATACGCAGTATTTT
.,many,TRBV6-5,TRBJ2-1,CASSYGGADLNEQFF,TGTGCCAGCAGTTACGGCGGGGCGGACCTCAATGAGCAGTTCTTC
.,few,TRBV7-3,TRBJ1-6,CASSLTGTKNSPLHF,TGTGCCAGCAGCTTAACCGGGACAAAGAATTCACCCCTCCACTTT
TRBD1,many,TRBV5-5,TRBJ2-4,CASSLAGGATQNIQYF,TGTGCCAGCAGCTTGGCAGGGGGCGCCACCCAAAACATTCAGTACTTC
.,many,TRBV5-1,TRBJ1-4,CASSPPEGEKLFF,TGCGCCAGCAGTCCTCCCGAGGGGGAAAAACTGTTTTTT
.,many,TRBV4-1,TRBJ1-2,CASSQTATLSGYTF,TGCGCCAGCAGCCAGACGGCAACCCTCTCTGGCTACACCTTC
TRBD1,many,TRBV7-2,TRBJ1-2,CASSLWTGNGYTF,TGTGCCAGCAGCTTATGGACAGGGAACGGCTACACCTTC
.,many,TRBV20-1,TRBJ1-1,CSATPMGDTEAFF,TGCAGTGCTACCCCCATGGGGGACACTGAAGCTTTCTTT
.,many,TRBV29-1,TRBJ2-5,CSVAFSGGETQYF,TGCAGCGTTGCTTTTTCAGGGGGGGAGACCCAGTACTTC
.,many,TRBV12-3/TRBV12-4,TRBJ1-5,CASSWANQPQHF,TGTGCCAGCAGTTGGGCTAATCAGCCCCAGCATTTT
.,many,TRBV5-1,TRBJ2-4,CASSGTDRTGFQYF,TGCGCCAGCAGCGGAACGGACCGAACGGGTTTTCAGTACTTC
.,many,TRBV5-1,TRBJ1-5,CASSADSGPQHF,TGCGCCAGCAGCGCGGATTCAGGGCCCCAGCATTTT
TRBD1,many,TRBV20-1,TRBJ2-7,CSARAPGQGTWKTYEQYF,TGCAGTGCTAGAGCCCCGGGACAGGGTACTTGGAAAACATACGAGCAGTACTTC
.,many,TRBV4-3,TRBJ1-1,CASSPGAQPWDTEAFF,TGCGCCAGCAGCCCAGGGGCGCAACCTTGGGACACTGAAGCTTTCTTT
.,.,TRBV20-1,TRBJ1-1,CSVWGWKMNTEAFF,TGCAGTGTGTGGGGATGGAAGATGAACACTGAAGCTTTCTTT
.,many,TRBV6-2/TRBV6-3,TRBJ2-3,CASSYRRGPTDTQYF,TGTGCCAGCAGTTACCGCCGGGGCCCCACAGATACGCAGTATTTT
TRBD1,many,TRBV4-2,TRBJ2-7,CASSQGAGGSYEQYF,TGTGCCAGCAGCCAAGGGGCAGGGGGATCCTACGAGCAGTACTTC
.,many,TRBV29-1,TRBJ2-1,CSVSFRKQFF,TGCAGCGTTTCATTTCGGAAGCAGTTCTTC
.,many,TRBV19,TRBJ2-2,CATARGAGDTGELFF,TGTGCCACCGCCCGGGGGGCAGGGGACACCGGGGAGCTGTTTTTT
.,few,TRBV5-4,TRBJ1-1,CASSSDRPRNTEAFF,TGTGCCAGCAGTTCGGACAGACCCAGGAACACTGAAGCTTTCTTT
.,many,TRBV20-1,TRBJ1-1,CSAAPSLNTEAFF,TGCAGTGCTGCTCCATCCCTGAACACTGAAGCTTTCTTT
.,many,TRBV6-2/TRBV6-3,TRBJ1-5,CASATASNQPQHF,TGTGCCAGCGCAACGGCTAGCAATCAGCCCCAGCATTTT
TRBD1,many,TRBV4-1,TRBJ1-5,CASSQGPTGGWQPQHF,TGCGCCAGCAGCCAAGGCCCCACAGGGGGCTGGCAGCCCCAGCATTTT
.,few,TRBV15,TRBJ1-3,CATSRTTGSIPGNTIYF,TGTGCCACCAGCAGAACCACAGGGTCTATTCCCGGAAACACCATATATTTT
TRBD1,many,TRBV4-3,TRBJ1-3,CASSQERTGDGNTIYF,TGCGCCAGCAGCCAAGAGAGGACAGGGGATGGAAACACCATATATTTT
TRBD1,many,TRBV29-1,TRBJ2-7,CSVEDGDSADF,TGCAGCGTTGAAGATGGGGACAGCGCCGACTTC
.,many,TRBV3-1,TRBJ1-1,CASSRQQGTEAFF,TGTGCCAGCAGCCGACAACAGGGAACTGAAGCTTTCTTT
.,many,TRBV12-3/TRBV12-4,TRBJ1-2,CASKSLGRNHGYTF,TGTGCCAGCAAGTCCCTCGGGAGGAATCATGGCTACACCTTC
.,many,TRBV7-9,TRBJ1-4,CASADGAPNEKLFF,TGTGCCAGCGCCGACGGGGCTCCTAATGAAAAACTGTTTTTT
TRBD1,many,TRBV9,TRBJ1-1,CASSPRTGVDTEAFF,TGTGCCAGCAGCCCAAGGACAGGGGTAGACACTGAAGCTTTCTTT
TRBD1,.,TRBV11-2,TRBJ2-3,CASSFSYKGALSTDTQYF,TGTGCCAGCAGCTTTTCGTACAAGGGGGCCTTAAGCACAGATACGCAGTATTTT
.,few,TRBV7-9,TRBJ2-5,CASSPLYAAETQYF,TGTGCCAGCAGCCCTCTTTACGCTGCGGAGACCCAGTACTTC
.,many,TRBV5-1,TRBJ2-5,CASSLAGGRETQYF,TGCGCCAGCAGCTTGGCCGGGGGCCGGGAGACCCAGTACTTC
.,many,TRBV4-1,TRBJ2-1,CASSQGRAGSVVEQFF,TGCGCCAGCAGCCAAGGTAGGGCAGGGAGTGTAGTTGAGCAGTTCTTC
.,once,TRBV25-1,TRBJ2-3,CASSGYSQGTTDTQYF,TGTGCCAGCAGTGGATATAGTCAGGGGACGACTGATACGCAGTATTTT
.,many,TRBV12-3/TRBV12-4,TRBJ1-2,CASTPWSTGVYGYTF,TGTGCCAGCACCCCATGGTCCACCGGGGTCTATGGCTACACCTTC
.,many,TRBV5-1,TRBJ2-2,CASSLAPDRSTGELFF,TGCGCCAGCAGCTTGGCCCCGGACAGAAGCACCGGGGAGCTGTTTTTT
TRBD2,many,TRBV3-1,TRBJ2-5,CASSQSLAGGVQETQYF,TGTGCCAGCAGCCAATCGCTAGCGGGGGGGGTCCAAGAGACCCAGTACTTC
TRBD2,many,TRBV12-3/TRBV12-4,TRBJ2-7,CASSLSGGADEQYF,TGTGCCAGCAGTTTAAGCGGGGGGGCCGACGAGCAGTACTTC
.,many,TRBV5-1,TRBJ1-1,CASKMGLANTEAFF,TGCGCCAGCAAGATGGGTTTGGCGAACACTGAAGCTTTCTTT
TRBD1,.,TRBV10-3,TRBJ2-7,CAIRPGQGAYEQYF,TGTGCCATCAGGCCGGGACAGGGGGCCTACGAGCAGTACTTC
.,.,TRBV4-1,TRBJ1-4,CASSPPTGLGEKLFF,TGCGCCAGCAGCCCCCCAACTGGGTTGGGTGAAAAACTGTTTTTT
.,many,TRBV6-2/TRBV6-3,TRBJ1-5,CASASGYSNQPQHF,TGTGCCAGCGCTTCCGGCTATAGCAATCAGCCCCAGCATTTT
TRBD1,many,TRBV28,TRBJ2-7,CASSLGTATGYEQYF,TGTGCCAGCAGTTTAGGCACGGCGACAGGGTACGAGCAGTACTTC